These 6 T cell receptor beta chains came from one sample sequenced in a study of PD-L1 blockade in urothelial cancer. The assay was immunoSEQ multiplex PCR, and TCRdb's table has in-frame clones only and misses some. The data contain about 91,000 clones, approximately 90% of them singletons. The sample was PBMCs, taken around atezolizumab (anti-PD-L1) treatment. These TCRs come from a man between 60 and 75 years old with urothelial cancer.

This chain connects TRBV2 to TRBJ2-2; D possibly corresponds to TRBD2 (6 bases). Trimming removed 11 bases at V and 6 bases at J, with 19 bases between. The CDR3 spans 14 residues. Germline CDR1 is SNHLY and CDR2 is FYNNEI. CDR3 coding DNA: TGTGCCGGATCAGATGAGAGGGAGGCCGGGGAGCTGTTTTTT. This sequence encodes CAGSDEREAGELFF.

The chain uses TRBV5-4 and TRBJ2-7, with D maybe TRBD2 (5 bases). The V and J ends lost 4 bases and 1 base respectively, with 12 bases between them. The CDR3 totals 14 residues. Germline CDR1 and CDR2: SGHNT and YYREEE (reference sequence). The CDR3 reads CASSTGPGSYEQYF. The CDR3 nucleotides are TGTGCCAGCAGCACTGGACCGGGATCCTACGAGCAGTACTTC.

V and J are TRBV25-1 and TRBJ1-2; a weak D match, TRBD1 (6 bases). Trimming took off 6 bases at V and 4 bases at J, with 9 bases between the two ends. The CDR3 spans 12 residues. CDR1 MGHDK and CDR2 SYGVNS come from the germline V gene. CDR3 protein: CASSEQGYGYTF. DNA of the CDR3: TGTGCCAGCAGCGAACAGGGCTATGGCTACACCTTC.

The chain combines TRBV19 with TRBJ1-6; D may be TRBD1 (5 bases). CDR3 length: 17 residues. Germline V lookup: CDR1 LNHDA, CDR2 SQIVND (reference sequence). Trimming cost V 6 bases and J 8 bases, with 23 bases left between them. CDR3 region: CASSKFAGGMWDSPLHF. The CDR3 region has the DNA TGTGCCAGTAGCAAATTCGCGGGGGGAATGTGGGATTCACCCCTCCACTTT.

The V gene is TRBV10-1, the J gene TRBJ2-3, with D maybe TRBD1 (7 bases). Trimming removed 2 bases from V and 6 bases from J, with 18 bases in between. This CDR3 is built from 16 residues. Germline V gene sequence: CDR1 WNHNN, CDR2 SYGVQD (reference sequence). CDR3 nucleotides: TGCGCCAGCAGTGAGAATCTAGGAGGGGGCGTGGATACGCAGTATTTT. This gives the protein CASSENLGGGVDTQYF.

The chain couples TRBV6-6 to TRBJ2-7; TRBD2 agrees at 8 bases. The CDR3 extends over 15 amino acids. Trimming removed 2 bases from V and 4 bases from J; junction bases left unmatched: 7. Per the germline V gene, CDR1 is MNHNY and CDR2 is SVGAGI (reference sequence). The CDR3: CASSYAAGAGYEQYF. In nucleotides, the CDR3 is TGTGCCAGCAGTTACGCAGCGGGAGCTGGGTACGAGCAGTACTTC.